The next 12 T cell receptor beta chains were all read from a single sample in a study of breast tumors, draining lymph nodes, adjacent tissues. Breast cancer patients provided tissue from their axillary draining lymph nodes. TCRdb analysed the multiplex PCR reads with MiXCR anew, one entry per CDR3 protein. The sample lists around 120,000 distinct CDR3 sequences; approximately 20% were seen once. The sequenced material came from axillary lymph node tissue. The receptor set was obtained from a female donor with breast cancer. Some clones in this sample may be carry-over from other donors' samples.

This clonotype was recorded at least ten times. The chain joins TRBV29-1 to TRBJ1-2, with D perhaps matching TRBD1 (5 bases). There are 11 residues in the CDR3. The V gene's germline CDR1 is SQVTM and CDR2 ANQGSEA. V lost 1 base and J lost 9, with 9 bases in between. For the CDR3, the DNA is TGCAGCGTTGAAGTTGGGGGTAGCTACACCTTC. Residues: CSVEVGGSYTF.

This clonotype was found many times. The rearrangement uses TRBV7-6 and TRBJ1-3; the D is unclear. CDR3 length equals 15 residues. The V end lost 5 bases, the J end lost 0 bases, and 11 bases lay between the germline ends. CDR1 and CDR2 (germline): SGHVS, FNYEAQ. The CDR3 bases are TGTGCCAGCAGCCCCGGACCGAACTCTGGAAACACCATATATTTT. Protein sequence: CASSPGPNSGNTIYF.

There are many counts of this clonotype. The chain has TRBV7-3 and TRBJ2-1; TRBD2 matches at 7 bases. The germline V gene has CDR1 SGHTA and CDR2 FQGTGA. The junction had 14 bases not matched to a gene; V was cut back by 5 bases and J by 10 bases. The CDR3 loop spans 15 amino acids. For the CDR3, the DNA is TGTGCCAGCAGCCCCGACGGGGGAGGGCCATGGGAGCAGTTCTTC. Residues: CASSPDGGGPWEQFF.

This clonotype was seen ten or more times. The V call is TRBV7-6, the J call TRBJ2-1, with 7 bases lining up with TRBD2. This CDR3 has 14 amino acids. V lost 8 bases, J lost 7 bases, and 11 bases stayed unmatched. Germline V gene sequence: CDR1 SGHVS, CDR2 FNYEAQ. CDR3 nucleotides: TGTGCCAGCGGCTCCGTAGGGAGGGATAATGAGCAGTTCTTC. Its translation: CASGSVGRDNEQFF.

This clonotype was picked up many times. The chain links TRBV7-3 to TRBJ2-1; TRBD2 matches 14 bases. The CDR3 contains 15 residues. The ends lost 6 bases at V and 8 bases at J; junction bases unmatched: 6. CDR1 is SGHTA, CDR2 FQGTGA, per germline. CDR3 loop: CASSSGTSGSYEQFF. The CDR3 region has the DNA TGTGCCAGCAGTTCCGGGACTAGCGGGAGTTATGAGCAGTTCTTC.

This clonotype occurred many times. Its ends do not fully match the called genes, so a read error is possible. J is TRBJ2-7 and V is TRBV12-3 or TRBV12-4, with 13 bases that match TRBD2. This CDR3 comprises 15 residues. DNA of the CDR3: TGTGCCAGCAGTGTCAGTGGACTAGCGGGAGTTAGGGGTTCCTTC. It yields the protein CASSVSGLAGVRGSF.

This clonotype was picked up many times. The chain has TRBV24-1 and TRBJ2-5, with 9 bases that match TRBD2. Germline lookup yields CDR1 KGHDR and CDR2 SFDVKD. The CDR3 has 15 amino acids. J gave up 7 bases and V 4 bases, and 9 bases lay outside the gene matches. The CDR3 sequence is CATSEAGTSIGTQYF. In DNA form, the CDR3 reads TGTGCCACCAGTGAGGCCGGGACTAGCATTGGGACCCAGTACTTC.

This clonotype was found many times. The V and J genes are TRBV29-1 and TRBJ1-2; possible D gene TRBD1, 6 bases. The CDR3 spans 18 residues. V shed 3 bases and J shed 8 bases, with 31 bases lying between them. Germline CDR1 and CDR2: SQVTM and ANQGSEA. DNA for the CDR3: TGCAGCGTTGATGACCTACTAACCCAGACAGGAATTTTAGGGGGCTACACCTTC. Translation gives CSVDDLLTQTGILGGYTF.

This clonotype was seen more than once but under ten times. This chain joins TRBV19 and TRBJ2-1; 11 bases fit TRBD2. CDR3 length equals 14 residues. V trimming: 10 bases; J trimming: 4 bases; junction bases outside the gene matches: 6. Germline V lookup: CDR1 LNHDA, CDR2 SQIVND (reference sequence). CDR3: CATGASGGYNEQFF. In DNA form, the CDR3 reads TGTGCCACGGGGGCTAGCGGGGGGTACAATGAGCAGTTCTTC.

This chain uses TRBV6-2 or TRBV6-3 with TRBJ2-2, with D possibly TRBD1 on 6 matching bases. The CDR3 runs 17 residues. V lost 0 bases, J lost 2 bases, and 13 bases lay in between. Germline CDR1 MNHEY, CDR2 SVGEGT. The CDR3 sequence is CASSYSIQQGNTGELFF. The DNA of the CDR3 is TGTGCCAGCAGTTACTCGATACAACAGGGAAACACCGGGGAGCTGTTTTTT.

This clonotype was detected a few times. J is TRBJ2-5 and V is TRBV27, with D unresolved. V was cut by 6 bases and J by 5 bases, with 22 bases left in between. Germline V gene lookup returns CDR1 MNHEY and CDR2 SMNVEV (reference sequence). The CDR3 is made up of 16 amino acids. The CDR3 DNA sequence: TGTGCCAGCAGACGCCTTTGGACGGACCCCCAGGAGACCCAGTACTTC. Amino acids: CASRRLWTDPQETQYF.

The chain is built from TRBV3-1 and TRBJ2-2; TRBD1 is a possible D gene (5 bases). Germline-derived CDR1 and CDR2 are LGHDT and YNNKEL (reference sequence). This CDR3 contains 14 residues. The germline V and J ends were trimmed by 5 bases and 4 bases, with 11 bases remaining between them. The CDR3 DNA reads TGTGCCAGCAGCGCCCAGGGCGGCACCGGGGAGCTGTTTTTT. This codes for CASSAQGGTGELFF.